The rows below give T cell receptor beta chains drawn from one sample of a study of quantifying T cell responses using KT2 cells. TCRdb itself ran the UMI-ligation and nested PCR reads through MiXCR, one entry per CDR3 protein. The table has more than 55,000 distinct CDR3 sequences, 10% to 15% seen once. What was sequenced was PBMCs spiked with cells of the T cell clone KT2. The origin of the receptors is a human donor. CDR3s include the opening cysteine and the closing phenylalanine or tryptophan. Each record gives: D gene, V gene, clone size, J gene, CDR3 protein, CDR3 DNA. D genes are given only for firm matches. The size entry is marked missing in some rows and otherwise reads once, few, many or a size class.

D gene: TRBD2; V gene: TRBV9; clone size: few; J gene: TRBJ2-3; CDR3 protein: CASSPRTSPGDTQYF; CDR3 DNA: TGTGCCAGCAGCCCCAGGACTAGCCCTGGAGATACGCAGTATTTT
D gene: -; V gene: TRBV29-1; clone size: few; J gene: TRBJ1-1; CDR3 protein: CSVGLDRTAFF; CDR3 DNA: TGCAGCGTCGGACTGGATCGTACGGCTTTCTTT
D gene: -; V gene: TRBV6-1; clone size: -; J gene: TRBJ2-6; CDR3 protein: CASSEGSSGANVLTF; CDR3 DNA: TGTGCCAGCAGTGAAGGAAGCTCTGGGGCCAACGTCCTGACTTTC
D gene: -; V gene: TRBV4-2; clone size: many; J gene: TRBJ2-5; CDR3 protein: CASSQDRGTGTQYF; CDR3 DNA: TGTGCCAGCAGCCAAGATAGGGGGACGGGGACCCAGTACTTC
D gene: -; V gene: TRBV10-3; clone size: few; J gene: TRBJ1-1; CDR3 protein: CAISTGLDTEAFF; CDR3 DNA: TGTGCCATCTCCACAGGGTTAGACACTGAAGCTTTCTTT
D gene: -; V gene: TRBV3-1; clone size: -; J gene: TRBJ2-3; CDR3 protein: CASRESGLRNTDTQYF; CDR3 DNA: TGTGCCAGCAGAGAATCGGGACTCCGAAATACAGATACGCAGTATTTT
D gene: TRBD1; V gene: TRBV28; clone size: -; J gene: TRBJ2-2; CDR3 protein: CASSTGTVSLTEFTGELFF; CDR3 DNA: TGTGCCAGCAGTACCGGGACAGTCTCCCTTACAGAATTCACCGGGGAGCTGTTTTTT
D gene: -; V gene: TRBV12-3/TRBV12-4; clone size: -; J gene: TRBJ2-7; CDR3 protein: CASSLARIGEQYF; CDR3 DNA: TGTGCCAGCAGTTTAGCCCGCATAGGCGAGCAGTACTTC
D gene: TRBD1; V gene: TRBV5-4; clone size: few; J gene: TRBJ1-2; CDR3 protein: CASSLDTGGRGYTF; CDR3 DNA: TGTGCCAGCAGCTTGGACACAGGGGGAAGAGGCTACACCTTC
D gene: TRBD1; V gene: TRBV5-1; clone size: few; J gene: TRBJ2-3; CDR3 protein: CASSLTGGADTQYF; CDR3 DNA: TGCGCCAGCAGCCTGACAGGGGGCGCAGATACGCAGTATTTT
D gene: -; V gene: TRBV12-3/TRBV12-4; clone size: few; J gene: TRBJ1-4; CDR3 protein: CASSRQDLNEKLFF; CDR3 DNA: TGTGCCAGCAGCCGACAGGACCTTAATGAAAAACTGTTTTTT
D gene: -; V gene: TRBV30; clone size: -; J gene: TRBJ2-2; CDR3 protein: CAWSVRSVAGAAGELFF; CDR3 DNA: TGTGCCTGGAGTGTACGCAGCGTTGCGGGGGCGGCCGGGGAGCTGTTTTTT
D gene: -; V gene: TRBV20-1; clone size: few; J gene: TRBJ1-2; CDR3 protein: CSAIQNNYGYTF; CDR3 DNA: TGCAGTGCTATCCAGAATAACTATGGCTACACCTTC
D gene: TRBD1; V gene: TRBV20-1; clone size: many; J gene: TRBJ1-6; CDR3 protein: CSAKQGLIGSPLHF; CDR3 DNA: TGCAGTGCAAAACAGGGGTTAATCGGTTCACCCCTCCACTTT
D gene: TRBD1; V gene: TRBV7-6; clone size: -; J gene: TRBJ2-1; CDR3 protein: CASSTRTGGAYNEQFF; CDR3 DNA: TGTGCCAGCAGCACCAGGACAGGGGGCGCCTACAATGAGCAGTTCTTC
D gene: -; V gene: TRBV14; clone size: -; J gene: TRBJ1-2; CDR3 protein: CASSQVGKGHYGYTF; CDR3 DNA: TGTGCCAGCAGCCAAGTAGGGAAGGGGCACTATGGCTACACCTTC
D gene: -; V gene: TRBV2; clone size: -; J gene: TRBJ1-1; CDR3 protein: CASSGQMNTEAFF; CDR3 DNA: TGTGCCAGCAGCGGACAGATGAACACTGAAGCTTTCTTT
D gene: -; V gene: TRBV6-5; clone size: few; J gene: TRBJ2-7; CDR3 protein: CASSYERRGEEQYF; CDR3 DNA: TGTGCCAGCAGTTACGAGCGGCGGGGAGAAGAGCAGTACTTC
D gene: TRBD1; V gene: TRBV12-3/TRBV12-4; clone size: few; J gene: TRBJ1-5; CDR3 protein: CASRGQGAWDQPQHF; CDR3 DNA: TGTGCCAGCAGGGGACAGGGAGCCTGGGATCAGCCCCAGCATTTT
D gene: -; V gene: TRBV3-1; clone size: few; J gene: TRBJ2-1; CDR3 protein: CASSQGQELGEQFF; CDR3 DNA: TGTGCCAGCAGCCAAGGACAGGAGTTGGGGGAGCAGTTCTTC
D gene: -; V gene: TRBV19; clone size: many; J gene: TRBJ2-1; CDR3 protein: CASRGRSYNEQFF; CDR3 DNA: TGTGCCAGTAGAGGCCGGTCCTACAATGAGCAGTTCTTC
D gene: -; V gene: TRBV7-3; clone size: -; J gene: TRBJ2-1; CDR3 protein: CASSSIARLGLGNEQFF; CDR3 DNA: TGTGCCAGCAGCTCCATCGCACGCTTGGGACTCGGCAATGAGCAGTTCTTC
D gene: -; V gene: TRBV12-3/TRBV12-4; clone size: few; J gene: TRBJ2-3; CDR3 protein: CASRTTLGLGASPDTQYF; CDR3 DNA: TGTGCCAGCAGGACAACCTTGGGGTTGGGCGCGAGTCCGGATACGCAGTATTTT
D gene: -; V gene: TRBV20-1; clone size: many; J gene: TRBJ1-6; CDR3 protein: CSAYPGTHKTYNSPLHF; CDR3 DNA: TGCAGTGCGTACCCCGGGACACACAAGACCTATAATTCACCCCTCCACTTT
D gene: TRBD1; V gene: TRBV28; clone size: many; J gene: TRBJ1-1; CDR3 protein: CASSLGQRTEAFF; CDR3 DNA: TGTGCCAGCAGTCTGGGACAGCGCACTGAAGCTTTCTTT
D gene: TRBD2; V gene: TRBV2; clone size: few; J gene: TRBJ2-4; CDR3 protein: CASSEGSGNIAKNIQYF; CDR3 DNA: TGTGCCAGCAGTGAGGGTAGCGGGAATATAGCCAAAAACATTCAGTACTTC
D gene: -; V gene: TRBV6-2/TRBV6-3; clone size: -; J gene: TRBJ1-2; CDR3 protein: CASNDGSYYGYTF; CDR3 DNA: TGTGCCAGCAACGACGGCTCCTACTATGGCTACACCTTC
D gene: TRBD2; V gene: TRBV12-3/TRBV12-4; clone size: few; J gene: TRBJ2-1; CDR3 protein: CASRPSGGKEFF; CDR3 DNA: TGTGCCAGCAGGCCGAGCGGGGGAAAGGAGTTCTTC
D gene: -; V gene: TRBV13; clone size: -; J gene: TRBJ2-5; CDR3 protein: CASSLSQGRKETQYF; CDR3 DNA: TGTGCCAGCAGCCTCAGCCAGGGACGGAAAGAGACCCAGTACTTC
D gene: TRBD1; V gene: TRBV24-1; clone size: few; J gene: TRBJ2-7; CDR3 protein: CATSDQGQGALNPYEQYF; CDR3 DNA: TGTGCCACCAGTGACCAAGGACAGGGGGCCTTAAACCCCTACGAGCAGTACTTC
D gene: TRBD1; V gene: TRBV7-6; clone size: -; J gene: TRBJ2-7; CDR3 protein: CASSSGQKDYEQYF; CDR3 DNA: TGTGCCAGCAGCTCGGGACAGAAAGATTACGAGCAGTACTTC
D gene: TRBD1; V gene: TRBV3-1; clone size: -; J gene: TRBJ1-4; CDR3 protein: CASSPGTVYGEKLFF; CDR3 DNA: TGTGCCAGCAGCCCCGGGACAGTTTACGGTGAAAAACTGTTTTTT
D gene: TRBD2; V gene: TRBV7-6; clone size: many; J gene: TRBJ2-7; CDR3 protein: CASSLSTSGREPYEQYF; CDR3 DNA: TGTGCCAGCAGCTTATCGACTAGCGGGAGGGAACCCTACGAGCAGTACTTC
D gene: TRBD2; V gene: TRBV20-1; clone size: -; J gene: TRBJ2-7; CDR3 protein: CSAIAGGGYYEQYF; CDR3 DNA: TGCAGTGCCATAGCGGGGGGGGGATACTACGAGCAGTACTTC
D gene: -; V gene: TRBV6-1; clone size: many; J gene: TRBJ1-2; CDR3 protein: CASGKTESNYGYTF; CDR3 DNA: TGTGCCAGTGGGAAGACAGAATCGAACTATGGCTACACCTTC
D gene: -; V gene: TRBV10-2; clone size: few; J gene: TRBJ2-2; CDR3 protein: CASSKLPGHVNTGELFF; CDR3 DNA: TGCGCCAGCAGCAAGCTACCGGGACACGTGAACACCGGGGAGCTGTTTTTT
D gene: -; V gene: TRBV29-1; clone size: many; J gene: TRBJ2-6; CDR3 protein: CSVGTTLANVLTF; CDR3 DNA: TGCAGCGTCGGGACAACCTTGGCCAACGTCCTGACTTTC
D gene: -; V gene: TRBV27; clone size: -; J gene: TRBJ2-1; CDR3 protein: CASTAKLVRAVNEQFF; CDR3 DNA: TGTGCCAGCACCGCCAAGTTGGTCAGGGCGGTAAATGAGCAGTTCTTC
D gene: -; V gene: TRBV7-9; clone size: many; J gene: TRBJ2-3; CDR3 protein: CASSLYRLSTDTQYF; CDR3 DNA: TGTGCCAGCAGCTTATACAGGCTTAGCACAGATACGCAGTATTTT
D gene: -; V gene: TRBV9; clone size: -; J gene: TRBJ2-1; CDR3 protein: CASSVGDNEQFF; CDR3 DNA: TGTGCCAGCAGCGTAGGGGACAATGAGCAGTTCTTC
D gene: TRBD1; V gene: TRBV29-1; clone size: few; J gene: TRBJ1-1; CDR3 protein: CSSDRDAEAFF; CDR3 DNA: TGCAGCTCAGACAGGGACGCTGAAGCTTTCTTT
D gene: -; V gene: TRBV7-8; clone size: few; J gene: TRBJ1-2; CDR3 protein: CASSLRSEFGYTF; CDR3 DNA: TGTGCCAGCAGCTTACGTTCGGAATTTGGCTACACCTTC
D gene: -; V gene: TRBV20-1; clone size: -; J gene: TRBJ1-1; CDR3 protein: CRPDRLNTEAFF; CDR3 DNA: TGCAGGCCCGATCGTTTGAACACTGAAGCTTTCTTT
D gene: TRBD1; V gene: TRBV12-3/TRBV12-4; clone size: -; J gene: TRBJ1-3; CDR3 protein: CASSSRQGAQGNTIYF; CDR3 DNA: TGTGCCAGCAGCTCTCGACAGGGGGCTCAGGGAAACACCATATATTTT
D gene: TRBD1; V gene: TRBV25-1; clone size: -; J gene: TRBJ1-1; CDR3 protein: CASRSTGAHTEAFF; CDR3 DNA: TGTGCCAGCAGATCGACAGGGGCGCACACTGAAGCTTTCTTT
D gene: -; V gene: TRBV7-8; clone size: many; J gene: TRBJ2-3; CDR3 protein: CASSLGADTQYF; CDR3 DNA: TGTGCCAGCAGCTTAGGGGCAGATACGCAGTATTTT
D gene: -; V gene: TRBV27; clone size: few; J gene: TRBJ2-7; CDR3 protein: CASSPRASQIYEQYF; CDR3 DNA: TGTGCCAGCAGTCCCCGGGCCTCACAAATCTACGAGCAGTACTTC
D gene: -; V gene: TRBV7-9; clone size: few; J gene: TRBJ2-4; CDR3 protein: CASSLRGAGDVNIQYF; CDR3 DNA: TGTGCCAGCAGCTTACGGGGGGCGGGAGATGTTAACATTCAGTACTTC
D gene: -; V gene: TRBV11-2; clone size: -; J gene: TRBJ2-7; CDR3 protein: CASSPLGRSYEQYF; CDR3 DNA: TGTGCCAGCAGCCCCCTAGGGCGATCCTACGAGCAGTACTTC
D gene: -; V gene: TRBV5-1; clone size: -; J gene: TRBJ2-2; CDR3 protein: CASRSANTGELFF; CDR3 DNA: TGCGCCAGCAGATCCGCGAACACCGGGGAGCTGTTTTTT
D gene: TRBD2; V gene: TRBV7-9; clone size: few; J gene: TRBJ2-1; CDR3 protein: CASTRRGGRDEQFF; CDR3 DNA: TGTGCCAGCACGAGGCGGGGGGGTCGGGATGAGCAGTTCTTC
D gene: TRBD2; V gene: TRBV19; clone size: few; J gene: TRBJ2-1; CDR3 protein: CASSIAAGGPEQFF; CDR3 DNA: TGTGCCAGTAGTATAGCAGCGGGAGGGCCTGAGCAGTTCTTC
D gene: -; V gene: TRBV28; clone size: -; J gene: TRBJ2-5; CDR3 protein: CASSLRGGETQYF; CDR3 DNA: TGTGCCAGCAGTTTAAGGGGGGGGGAGACCCAGTACTTC
D gene: -; V gene: TRBV14; clone size: -; J gene: TRBJ2-7; CDR3 protein: CASSRRSTGSYEQYF; CDR3 DNA: TGTGCCAGCAGCCGCCGCTCGACGGGCTCCTACGAGCAGTACTTC
D gene: TRBD1; V gene: TRBV6-5; clone size: few; J gene: TRBJ1-1; CDR3 protein: CASSYIDRGQVNTEAFF; CDR3 DNA: TGTGCCAGCAGTTATATTGACAGGGGGCAGGTGAACACTGAAGCTTTCTTT